This TCR beta chain comes out of a study of cytomegalovirus exposure and HLA in healthy donors. Overall study context: Drawn from HLA-typed donors, about 82 million unique TCRs were held in an early data release. The study, taken as a whole, reports: An analysis was carried out at a later point. It showed that HLA-associated TCR beta chains were more clonally expanded than equally common non-associated chains.

The germline V and J ends were trimmed by 4 bases and 2 bases, with 11 bases remaining between them. Germline V gives CDR1 SGHDT, CDR2 YYEEEE. This CDR3 comprises 14 residues. Both 60 Vbeta primers and 13 Jbeta primers went into the PCR. Assay used: immunoSEQ multiplex PCR; TCRdb lists only in-frame clones, some missing. The data show some 120,000 clones, with under 90% seen just once and about 2.4% held by the top ten. About this clone: Its specificity is not known.

The gene calls are TRBV5-6 and TRBJ2-3; D is perhaps TRBD1 (5 bases). The receptor's source is a woman in her thirties or forties in good health and CMV-seronegative. Input material: PBMCs. The CDR3: CASSLIGDTDTQYF. The CDR3 DNA sequence: TGTGCCAGCAGCCTGATAGGGGACACAGATACGCAGTATTTT.